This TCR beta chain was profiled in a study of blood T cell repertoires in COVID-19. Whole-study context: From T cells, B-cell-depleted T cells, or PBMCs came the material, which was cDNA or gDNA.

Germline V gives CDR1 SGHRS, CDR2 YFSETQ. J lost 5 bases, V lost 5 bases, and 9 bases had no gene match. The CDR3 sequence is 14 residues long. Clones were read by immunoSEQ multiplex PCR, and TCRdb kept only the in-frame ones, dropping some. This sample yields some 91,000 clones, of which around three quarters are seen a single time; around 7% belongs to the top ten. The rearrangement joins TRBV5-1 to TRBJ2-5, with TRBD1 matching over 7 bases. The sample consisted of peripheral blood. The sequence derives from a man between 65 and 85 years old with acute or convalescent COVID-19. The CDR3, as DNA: TGCGCCAGCAGTATGGGACAGACGAAGGAGACCCAGTACTTC. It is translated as CASSMGQTKETQYF.